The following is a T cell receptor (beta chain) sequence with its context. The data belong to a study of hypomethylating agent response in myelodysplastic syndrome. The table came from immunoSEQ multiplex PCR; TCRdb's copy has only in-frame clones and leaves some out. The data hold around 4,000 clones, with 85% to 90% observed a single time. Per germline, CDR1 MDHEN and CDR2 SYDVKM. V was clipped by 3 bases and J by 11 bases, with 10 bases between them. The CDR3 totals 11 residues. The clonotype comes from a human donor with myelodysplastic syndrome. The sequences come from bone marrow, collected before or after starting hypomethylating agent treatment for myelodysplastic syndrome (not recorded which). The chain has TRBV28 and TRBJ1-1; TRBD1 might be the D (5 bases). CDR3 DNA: TGTGCCAGCAGTTTGGGACTTGCGGCTTTCTTT. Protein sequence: CASSLGLAAFF.